This T cell receptor beta chain was sequenced for a study of blood T cells in healthy people across ages. This CDR3 region has 11 residues. Germline assignment: CDR1 LNHNV and CDR2 YYDKDF (reference sequence). Study results and limitations: Naive T cell percentage showed a strong correlation with TCR beta diversity.

Primed by a sample-barcoded 5' primer and a J-beta primer mix, a second PCR proceeded for about 7 to 11 cycles. No fewer than 2.5 million CDR3-containing paired-end reads came from each sample. TCRdb itself ran the 5' RACE reads through MiXCR, one entry per CDR3 protein. Counted here are 600,000 to 850,000 distinct CDR3 sequences, approximately 43% occurring once; the ten biggest clones make up 20% to 25%. A note on this clonotype: Its antigen is not known.

The chain uses TRBV15 and TRBJ2-5, with D tentatively TRBD1 (5 bases). The J call may not be correct, given that the DNA end is closer to TRBJ2-7. The sequencing input was blood. This sequence was found in a woman aged 55 to 70 in good health. The CDR3 here is CATSTGYEQYF. CDR3 DNA sequence: TGTGCCACCAGCACAGGGTACGAGCAGTACTTC.